This TCR beta chain is from a study of cytomegalovirus exposure and HLA in healthy donors. Study-wide findings and caveats: TRBV6-2, TRBV6-3 and some other V segments were excluded as indistinguishable. The authors listed approximately 160 TCR beta chains as cytomegalovirus-associated. Most TCR sequences proved rare, with some public TCRs found in many donors. Productive status was seen about 90% or about 30% of the time for most TCR beta V segments in an earlier analysis.

With 60 Vbeta and 13 Jbeta primers, the PCR was carried out. The assay was immunoSEQ multiplex PCR, and TCRdb's table has in-frame clones only and misses some. The table has under 100,000 clones, around 80% seen once. As regards this clone: Its antigen remains unknown.

Germline CDR1 SGHRS, CDR2 YFSETQ. This CDR3 region has 14 residues. With 2 bases clipped from V and 5 bases from J, the junction kept 2 bases outside the gene matches. The chain has TRBV5-1 and TRBJ2-2; 8 bases line up with TRBD2. Sequencing used PBMCs. This clonotype was obtained from a man under 40 in good health and CMV-seronegative. CDR3 sequence: CASSFPGGTGELFF. CDR3 DNA sequence: TGCGCCAGCAGCTTCCCGGGAGGGACCGGGGAGCTGTTTTTT. The full variable domain, with the rest looked up from reference TRBV5-1 and TRBJ2-2, is KAGVTQTPRYLIKTRGQQVTLSCSPISGHRSVSWYQQTPGQGLQFLFEYFSETQRNKGNFPGRFSGRQFSNSRSEMNVSTLELGDSALYLCASSFPGGTGELFFGEGSRLTVL.